The 5 T cell receptor beta chains presented below share a single source sample, sequenced in a study of blood T cell repertoires in COVID-19. Generated by immunoSEQ multiplex PCR, the TCRdb table keeps only in-frame clones and is missing some. Counted here are 150,000 to 200,000 clones, about 87% occurring once; the ten biggest clones make up 2.7%. The sequenced material came from peripheral blood. The origin of the receptors is a man aged 35 to 55 with active or convalescent COVID-19.

In regard to this clone: The sample carries other DNA sequences with the same CDR3. This chain connects TRBV12-3 or TRBV12-4 to TRBJ2-3; perhaps TRBD2 as D (6 bases). The V and J ends lost 9 bases and 3 bases respectively, with 10 bases between them. CDR3 length: 12 amino acids. CDR3 nucleotide sequence: TGTGCCAGTTCCAGCGGGACAGATACGCAGTATTTT. This encodes CASSSGTDTQYF.

This clone was seen only once. This sequence joins TRBV4-1 and TRBJ2-1; D is undetermined. V was shortened by 0 bases and J by 6 bases, with 15 bases between the two germline ends. Germline V gene data show CDR1 as MGHRA and CDR2 as YSYEKL. CDR3 length: 16 residues. In DNA form, the CDR3 reads TGCGCCAGCAGCCAAGAATTCTTAGTCCCTTCCAATGAGCAGTTCTTC. Its translation is CASSQEFLVPSNEQFF.

This chain joins TRBV27 and TRBJ2-2, with D possibly TRBD2 on 5 matching bases. The CDR3 extends over 14 amino acids. V was pared by 0 bases and J by 7 bases, with 9 bases between. Germline CDR1 MNHEY, CDR2 SMNVEV (reference sequence). Written as DNA, the CDR3 is TGTGCCAGCAGTTTATCTAGCGCTCTCGGGGAGCTGTTTTTT. Protein: CASSLSSALGELFF.

This clone was observed once. V gene TRBV7-2 combines with J gene TRBJ2-3, with TRBD1 matching over 11 bases. The CDR3 runs to 16 residues. V gave up 1 base and J gave up 6 bases; unmatched junction bases: 6. Germline CDR1 is SGHTA and CDR2 is FQGNSA. The CDR3, as DNA: TGTGCCAGCAGCTTAGTAGGGACAGGGGGTGGTGATACGCAGTATTTT. Its protein product is CASSLVGTGGGDTQYF.

This chain uses TRBV7-3 with TRBJ2-3, with D perhaps matching TRBD2 (5 bases). The CDR3 is 14 residues long. Trimming left V 3 bases short and J 2 bases short, with 9 bases between. Germline CDR1 reads SGHTA; CDR2 reads FQGTGA. The CDR3 loop reads CASSLGSNTDTQYF. The DNA for the CDR3 is TGTGCCAGCAGCTTGGGGAGCAACACAGATACGCAGTATTTT.